This T cell receptor beta chain stems from a study of cytomegalovirus exposure and HLA in healthy donors. Overall study context: The 95 to 150 validation repertoires were produced on the same platform as the roughly 660 repertoires of the first cohort. This was reported in a later analysis.

Clones were read by immunoSEQ multiplex PCR, and TCRdb kept only the in-frame ones, dropping some. The sample has about 160,000 clones, roughly 91% seen once. The CDR3 consists of 14 residues. V was clipped by 3 bases and J by 6 bases; unmatched bases: 7. Germline CDR1 SGHRS, CDR2 YFSETQ. Study-wide results and limits: One later analysis, an examination of the 100 to 150 validation repertoires, found that first-cohort TCR clusters tended to co-occur in them. Generally TCR sequences proved uncommon, though certain public TCRs appeared in numerous donors. Confirmation in vitro established that three CMV-associated chains were specific for CMV antigens.

A word on this clone: Its antigen is unidentified.

The TCR was taken from a young man in good health and CMV-seropositive. The sample was PBMCs. The chain is built from TRBV5-1 and TRBJ2-3, with 7 bases lining up with TRBD1. CDR3 bases: TGCGCCAGCAGCTCCGACAGGGCAGGGGATACGCAGTATTTT. Its protein product is CASSSDRAGDTQYF.